This entry lists 26 T cell receptor beta chains sequenced from one sample in a study of tumor-infiltrating lymphocytes in localized non-small cell lung cancer. Repertoires were generated with immunoSEQ multiplex PCR, while TCRdb's copy carries only in-frame clones and drops some. The repertoire consists of about 12,000 clones, with approximately 85% occurring once and the leading ten covering approximately 3.5%. Sequencing was performed on uninvolved lung tissue not adjacent to the tumor. Receptors were obtained from a human donor with non-small cell lung cancer.

CDR3 amino acids: CASSLQTSGAAYNEQFF. CDR3 coding DNA: TGTGCCAGCAGCCTCCAGACTAGCGGGGCGGCCTACAATGAGCAGTTCTTC. The chain is built from TRBV4-2 and TRBJ2-1, with TRBD2 matching 11 bases. Unmatched junction bases numbered 7, after V lost 4 bases and J lost 2 bases. The CDR3 is 17 amino acids. Germline assignment: CDR1 LGHNA and CDR2 YNFKEQ.

This chain uses TRBV5-1 with TRBJ2-2, with 7 bases fitting TRBD1. V lost 4 bases, J lost 3 bases, and 9 bases stayed unmatched. The CDR3 totals 16 residues. The germline V gene has CDR1 SGHRS and CDR2 YFSETQ. CDR3 coding DNA: TGCGCCAGCAGCCTCCCAGGGGGAGTGGACACCGGGGAGCTGTTTTTT. This codes for CASSLPGGVDTGELFF.

The gene calls are TRBV25-1 and TRBJ2-5, with 7 bases identical to TRBD2. Germline V CDR1 and CDR2: MGHDK, SYGVNS. Trimming removed 4 bases from V and 1 base from J; junction bases left unmatched: 6. This CDR3 contains 15 residues. The CDR3 reads CASSAPGLSQETQYF. In nucleotides, the CDR3 is TGTGCCAGCAGTGCCCCGGGACTATCCCAAGAGACCCAGTACTTC.

This chain uses TRBV7-9 with TRBJ1-5; TRBD1 agrees at 7 bases. In germline, CDR1 is SEHNR, CDR2 FQNEAQ (reference sequence). The CDR3 runs to 15 residues. The V gene end was trimmed by 1 base and the J gene end by 9 bases; junction bases not matched to a gene: 9. CDR3 bases: TGTGCCAGCAGCTTAGACAGGGGTAGTGGAGGGCCCCAGCATTTT. Protein sequence: CASSLDRGSGGPQHF. The full variable domain, completed using reference TRBV7-9 and TRBJ1-5, is DTGVSQNPRHKITKRGQNVTFRCDPISEHNRLYWYRQTLGQGPEFLTYFQNEAQLEKSRLLSDRFSAERPKGSFSTLEIQRTEQGDSAMYLCASSLDRGSGGPQHFGDGTRLSIL.

The chain recombines TRBV5-8 with TRBJ1-1, with 10 nucleotides matching TRBD1. Germline lookup yields CDR1 SGHTS and CDR2 YDEGEE. Germline trimming cut 4 bases from V and 3 bases from J; bases unmatched to any gene: 3. This CDR3 is 14 amino acids long. CDR3 DNA sequence: TGTGCCAGCAGCCTCGGGACAGGGGACACTGAAGCTTTCTTT. Protein sequence: CASSLGTGDTEAFF.

A single count supports this clone. The rearrangement uses TRBV5-4 and TRBJ1-4; D is perhaps TRBD1 (6 bases). The CDR3 covers 15 residues. The V end was cut by 5 bases, the J end by 0 bases, with 11 bases between. CDR1 and CDR2 from the germline V gene are SGHNT and YYREEE (reference sequence). The CDR3 nucleotides read TGTGCCAGCAGTCCCGGGACAACAACTAATGAAAAACTGTTTTTT. It codes for CASSPGTTTNEKLFF.

CDR3: CASSVRDTAESPLHF. CDR3 sequence (DNA): TGTGCCAGCTCAGTCCGGGACACGGCGGAGTCACCCCTCCACTTT. This chain connects TRBV18 to TRBJ1-6, with D tentatively TRBD1 (6 bases). The V gene lost 5 bases and the J gene lost 10 bases, with 18 bases spanning the gap. The CDR3 runs to 15 residues. Germline CDR1 KGHSH, CDR2 LQKENI.

This chain connects TRBV5-4 to TRBJ2-7, with a possible D match to TRBD1 (6 bases). Germline CDR1 reads SGHNT; CDR2 reads YYREEE (reference sequence). The CDR3 extends over 14 amino acids. Trimming took 4 bases from V and 4 from J, leaving 15 bases between them. The chain's CDR3 is CASSENQGRYEQYF. In DNA form, the CDR3 reads TGTGCCAGCAGCGAAAACCAGGGGCGTTACGAGCAGTACTTC.

This clone was seen only a few times. The CDR3 loop is CASSLSLAGGPVGELFF. CDR3 DNA sequence: TGTGCCAGCAGTTTATCACTAGCGGGAGGGCCAGTCGGGGAGCTGTTTTTT. The rearrangement joins TRBV27 to TRBJ2-2, with 13 nucleotides matching TRBD2. CDR1 and CDR2 (germline): MNHEY, SMNVEV (reference sequence). With 0 bases clipped from V and 7 bases from J, the junction kept 5 bases outside the gene matches. The CDR3 spans 17 residues.

This clone has only one observation. V usage is TRBV29-1 and J usage is TRBJ1-1; no definite D call. V was pared by 4 bases and J by 1 base, with 13 bases between. Germline CDR1 is SQVTM and CDR2 is ANQGSEA. The CDR3 is made up of 14 amino acids. The CDR3, as DNA: TGCAGCGTTGTTCTAACAACTTCGAACACTGAAGCTTTCTTT. Translation: CSVVLTTSNTEAFF.

The J gene is TRBJ1-1, the V gene TRBV28, with TRBD1 matching over 8 bases. The V gene's germline CDR1 is MDHEN and CDR2 SYDVKM. The ends lost 9 bases at V and 1 base at J; junction bases unmatched: 10. The CDR3 sequence is 15 residues long. The CDR3 coding sequence is TGTGCCAGTTATGTAGGACAGGGTCGGAACACTGAAGCTTTCTTT. Its translation is CASYVGQGRNTEAFF.

With regard to this clone: Germline and junction disagree at one end, which may indicate a read error. The chain links TRBV19 to TRBJ1-2; D gene uncertain. The germline gives CDR1 LNHDA, CDR2 SQIVND (reference sequence). CDR3 size: 13 residues. CDR3 sequence: CASRIGKVGGYTF. The CDR3 bases are TGTGCCAGTAGGATAGGAAAGGTTGGGGGCTACACCTTC.

This clone was counted once. The V call is TRBV2, the J call TRBJ1-2; D is unclear. Trimming pared 3 bases from V and 2 bases from J, leaving 13 bases between. Looked up from germline, CDR1 is SNHLY and CDR2 is FYNNEI. There are 15 residues in the CDR3. The CDR3 protein is CASSEALLRNYGYTF. The CDR3 bases are TGTGCCAGCAGTGAGGCACTCTTAAGGAACTATGGCTACACCTTC.

This chain connects TRBV28 to TRBJ2-3, with 15 bases identical to TRBD2. V dropped 1 base and J dropped 0; count of bases not matched to a gene: 17. The CDR3 sequence is 23 residues long. Germline loops: CDR1 MDHEN, CDR2 SYDVKM. The CDR3 sequence: CASSLYGHPGLAGGMLSTDTQYF. CDR3 DNA sequence: TGTGCCAGCAGTTTATACGGCCATCCGGGACTAGCGGGAGGCATGTTGAGCACAGATACGCAGTATTTT.

The rearrangement uses TRBV7-6 and TRBJ1-5; no clear D gene. CDR3 length equals 15 residues. V lost 5 bases, J lost 2 bases, and 13 bases lay in between. Germline loops: CDR1 SGHVS, CDR2 FNYEAQ. The chain's CDR3 is CASSPYGSGNQPQHF. CDR3 nucleotide sequence: TGTGCCAGCAGCCCATACGGAAGTGGCAATCAGCCCCAGCATTTT.

The CDR3 DNA reads TGTGCCAGCAGCCAAGCGCAGTTCGGAAGCGAGCAGTACTTC. Protein: CASSQAQFGSEQYF. This sequence joins TRBV4-2 and TRBJ2-7, with unresolved D. Germline loops: CDR1 LGHNA, CDR2 YNFKEQ. The CDR3 is made up of 14 amino acids. V lost 1 base, J lost 6 bases, and 13 bases lay in between.

J is TRBJ2-1 and V is TRBV5-1; 11 bases fit TRBD2. This CDR3 spans 15 amino acids. CDR1 and CDR2 (germline): SGHRS, YFSETQ. J lost 9 bases, V lost 3 bases, and 8 bases had no gene match. The CDR3 region is CASSSGLAVNGEQFF. The CDR3 DNA is TGCGCCAGCAGCTCGGGACTAGCGGTTAATGGTGAGCAGTTCTTC.

V usage is TRBV5-6 and J usage is TRBJ1-3; D call uncertain. The germline V and J ends were trimmed by 6 bases and 0 bases, with 13 bases remaining between them. The germline gives CDR1 SGHDT, CDR2 YYEEEE. There are 15 residues in the CDR3. CDR3 sequence (DNA): TGTGCCAGCACCGTCTATGGAAGCTCTGGAAACACCATATATTTT. Its translation is CASTVYGSSGNTIYF.

The chain couples TRBV28 to TRBJ2-5; no clear D. This CDR3 comprises 13 residues. Germline V CDR1 and CDR2: MDHEN, SYDVKM. V lost 6 bases, J lost 4 bases, and 12 bases lay in between. DNA for the CDR3: TGTGCCAGCAGGAAAATGGGTTTAGAGACCCAGTACTTC. Translated: CASRKMGLETQYF. The whole variable domain, remainder taken from reference TRBV28 and TRBJ2-5, is DVKVTQSSRYLVKRTGEKVFLECVQDMDHENMFWYRQDPGLGLRLIYFSYDVKMKEKGDIPEGYSVSREKKERFSLILESASTNQTSMYLCASRKMGLETQYFGPGTRLLVL.

The CDR3: CASSKRQGADEQYF. In DNA form, the CDR3 reads TGTGCCAGCAGCAAAAGACAGGGGGCGGACGAGCAGTACTTC. The chain employs TRBV7-9 and TRBJ2-7; 10 positions agree with TRBD1. Germline loops: CDR1 SEHNR, CDR2 FQNEAQ (reference sequence). V dropped 5 bases and J dropped 5; count of bases not matched to a gene: 6. This CDR3 is built from 14 residues.

V usage is TRBV9 and J usage is TRBJ2-3; TRBD2 aligns across 8 bases. Germline V gene sequence: CDR1 SGDLS, CDR2 YYNGEE. This CDR3 region has 18 residues. With 0 bases clipped from V and 1 base from J, the junction kept 10 bases outside the gene matches. The CDR3, as DNA: TGTGCCAGCAGCGTAGCCCTAAGCACTAGCGGAGGCACAGATACGCAGTATTTT. Protein: CASSVALSTSGGTDTQYF.

This clone was seen just once. The J gene is TRBJ2-2, the V gene TRBV5-1; perhaps D is TRBD1 or TRBD2 (6 bases each). The germline V and J ends were trimmed by 4 bases and 6 bases, with 19 bases remaining between them. Germline CDR1 reads SGHRS; CDR2 reads YFSETQ. The CDR3 is 16 residues long. The CDR3 region has the DNA TGCGCCAGCAGCCCTGAGGTGGGGGGCAGGGCCGGGGAGCTGTTTTTT. Its protein product is CASSPEVGGRAGELFF.

This chain uses TRBV7-9 with TRBJ1-2; 11 bases map to TRBD1. Germline V gene data show CDR1 as SEHNR and CDR2 as FQNEAQ (reference sequence). With 4 bases clipped from V and 4 bases from J, the junction kept 5 bases outside the gene matches. The CDR3 contains 15 residues. In nucleotides, the CDR3 is TGTGCCAGCAGCTCCAGGACAGGGGGCTCCTATGGCTACACCTTC. Its translation: CASSSRTGGSYGYTF.

This rearrangement joins TRBV7-6 to TRBJ1-4, with 7 positions matching TRBD1. The length of the CDR3 is 14 residues. V lost 1 base, J lost 8 bases, and 4 bases stayed unmatched. The germline V gene has CDR1 SGHVS and CDR2 FNYEAQ. CDR3 in amino acids: CASSLGQGYEKLFF. The CDR3 coding sequence is TGTGCCAGCAGCTTAGGACAGGGATACGAAAAACTGTTTTTT.

This clone was detected only once. This chain joins TRBV6-5 and TRBJ1-1; the D gene is possibly TRBD1 (6 bases). From germline, CDR1 is MNHEY and CDR2 SVGAGI. This CDR3 has 11 amino acids. V lost 11 bases to trimming and J lost 4 bases, with 11 bases between them. Here the CDR3 DNA reads TGTGCCGCCTCCAGGGGCACTGAAGCTTTCTTT. It is translated as CAASRGTEAFF.

V usage is TRBV5-1 and J usage is TRBJ2-2, with D maybe TRBD1 (5 bases). With 4 bases removed from V and 2 bases from J, the gap between germline ends came to 12 bases. Germline V CDR1 and CDR2: SGHRS, YFSETQ. The CDR3 loop spans 15 amino acids. The CDR3 loop reads CASSPYRYNTGELFF. DNA of the CDR3: TGCGCCAGCAGCCCTTACAGGTACAACACCGGGGAGCTGTTTTTT.